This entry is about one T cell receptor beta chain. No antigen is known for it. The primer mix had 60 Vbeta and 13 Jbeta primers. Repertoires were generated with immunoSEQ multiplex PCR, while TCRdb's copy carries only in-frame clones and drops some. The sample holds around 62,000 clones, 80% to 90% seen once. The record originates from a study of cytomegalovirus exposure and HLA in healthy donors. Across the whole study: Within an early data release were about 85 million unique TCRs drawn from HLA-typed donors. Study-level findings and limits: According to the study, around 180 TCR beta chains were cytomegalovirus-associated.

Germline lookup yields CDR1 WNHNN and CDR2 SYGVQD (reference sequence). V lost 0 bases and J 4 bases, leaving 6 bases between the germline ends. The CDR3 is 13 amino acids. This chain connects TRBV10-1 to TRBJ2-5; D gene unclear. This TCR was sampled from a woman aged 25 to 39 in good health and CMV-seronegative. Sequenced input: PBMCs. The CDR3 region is CASSESVGETQYF. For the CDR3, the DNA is TGCGCCAGCAGTGAGTCGGTCGGAGAGACCCAGTACTTC.